Below, one T cell receptor (beta chain) is given with its context. This entry is derived from a study of OX40 agonist ivuxolimab in advanced cancers. Only in-frame clones appear in the TCRdb table, and some are missing; sequencing was by immunoSEQ multiplex PCR. Here the sample spans more than 60,000 clones, more than 70% being singletons. This specimen consisted of CD4+ or CD8+ T cells sorted from blood, obtained in a trial of the OX40 agonist ivuxolimab. This sequence was found in an adult with an advanced solid tumor such as melanoma, head and neck, liver or kidney cancer.

DNA of the CDR3: TGCGCCAGCAGCTACGACAGGTTCAGCGGGGGAGGCTACACCTTC. It translates to CASSYDRFSGGGYTF. The rearrangement joins TRBV5-1 to TRBJ1-2; possibly TRBD1 for D (6 bases). V was trimmed by 3 bases and J by 8 bases, leaving 20 bases between them. This CDR3 region has 15 residues. Per the germline V gene, CDR1 is SGHRS and CDR2 is YFSETQ.